A single sample is the source of the 25 T cell receptor beta chains below, sequenced in a study of response to subunit inactivated influenza vaccine. From the RT-PCR reads, TCRdb called clonotypes with MiXCR, one entry per CDR3 protein. The sample includes fewer than 700,000 distinct CDR3 sequences, 10% to 15% of them seen just once. This specimen was PBMCs from blood, taken about 6 weeks after vaccination. These receptors were obtained from a man aged 50 to 59 who received an inactivated influenza vaccine.

This clonotype was detected only a few times. The chain uses TRBV7-2 and TRBJ2-7, with 9 bases matching TRBD1. V shed 1 base, J shed 2 bases, and the junction held 3 bases outside the gene matches. CDR3 length: 15 amino acids. Germline lookup yields CDR1 SGHTA and CDR2 FQGNSA. The CDR3 DNA follows: TGTGCCAGCAGCTTAGACAGGGGGCAAACCTACGAGCAGTACTTC. It specifies CASSLDRGQTYEQYF.

The chain uses TRBV7-2 and TRBJ1-5; D is ambiguous. The CDR3 runs to 14 residues. Trimming removed 5 bases at V and 4 bases at J, with 12 bases between. CDR1 is SGHTA, CDR2 FQGNSA, per germline. The CDR3 is CASSLLALNQPQHF. CDR3 nucleotides: TGTGCCAGCAGCCTTCTGGCTCTTAATCAGCCCCAGCATTTT. Full variable domain (missing parts from reference TRBV7-2 and TRBJ1-5): GAGVSQSPSNKVTEKGKDVELRCDPISGHTALYWYRQSLGQGLEFLIYFQGNSAPDKSGLPSDRFSAERTGGSVSTLTIQRTQQEDSAVYLCASSLLALNQPQHFGDGTRLSIL.

The chain has TRBV5-5 and TRBJ2-1; D call uncertain. V lost 2 bases and J lost 10, with 10 bases in between. Germline CDR1 reads SGHKS; CDR2 reads YYEKEE (reference sequence). This CDR3 comprises 12 residues. The CDR3 nucleotides read TGTGCCAGCAGCTTCCCCCTTAAGGAGCAGTTCTTC. This codes for CASSFPLKEQFF. Based on the CDR3 plus reference TRBV5-5 and TRBJ2-1, the full variable domain is DAGVTQSPTHLIKTRGQQVTLRCSPISGHKSVSWYQQVLGQGPQFIFQYYEKEERGRGNFPDRFSARQFPNYSSELNVNALLLGDSALYLCASSFPLKEQFFGPGTRLTVL.

This chain joins TRBV10-3 and TRBJ2-3, with D possibly TRBD2 on 5 matching bases. This CDR3 comprises 16 residues. Germline CDR1 reads ENHRY; CDR2 reads SYGVKD. Trimming shortened V by 7 bases and J by 0 bases, and 17 bases separated the two germline ends. The CDR3 DNA reads as TGTGCCATCAATCGCCAGCGAGGAGGTAGCACAGATACGCAGTATTTT. Residues: CAINRQRGGSTDTQYF.

This clonotype showed up just a few times. The chain is built from TRBV7-2 and TRBJ1-1, with D perhaps TRBD1 (6 bases). V dropped 5 bases and J dropped 8 bases, with 15 bases sitting between them. Looked up from germline, CDR1 is SGHTA and CDR2 is FQGNSA. This CDR3 comprises 13 residues. In DNA, the CDR3 is TGTGCCAGCAGCAACGGGGGGGCGGGAGAAGCTTTCTTT. This translates into CASSNGGAGEAFF.

This chain connects TRBV29-1 to TRBJ2-7, with 7 bases that match TRBD2. Losses at the gene ends were 7 bases for V and 6 bases for J; bases not matched to a gene: 9. The CDR3 length is 12 residues. From germline, CDR1 is SQVTM and CDR2 ANQGSEA. CDR3 DNA: TGCAGCGGCGGGGGTCCAGGGACCGAGCAGTACTTC. Translation: CSGGGPGTEQYF.

This clonotype was found a few times. V usage is TRBV4-3 and J usage is TRBJ2-7; no definite D call. V was trimmed by 0 bases and J by 4 bases, leaving 13 bases between them. The CDR3 totals 15 residues. In germline, CDR1 is LGHNA, CDR2 YSLEER. CDR3 in amino acids: CASSQDLGRIYEQYF. As DNA, the CDR3 is TGCGCCAGCAGCCAAGATCTTGGACGGATATACGAGCAGTACTTC.

This chain connects TRBV24-1 to TRBJ2-2; D is undetermined. Between the trimmed V and J ends, which lost 2 bases and 3 bases, there was a span of 3 bases. CDR1 is KGHDR, CDR2 SFDVKD, per germline. CDR3 length: 13 amino acids. The CDR3 nucleotides read TGTGCCACCAGTGATTACTACACCGGGGAGCTGTTTTTT. Translating it yields CATSDYYTGELFF.

This clonotype was seen repeatedly, ten times or more. DNA of the CDR3: TGTGCCAGCAGCGACGTCCGAGGGGATACGCAGTATTTT. This codes for CASSDVRGDTQYF. This chain links TRBV9 with TRBJ2-3; maybe TRBD2 (5 bases). V lost 3 bases and J lost 6, with 11 bases in between. CDR3 length: 13 residues. Germline V gene sequence: CDR1 SGDLS, CDR2 YYNGEE.

Note on this clonotype: A much larger clone is a single base away; this may be a read error. The genes are TRBV28 and TRBJ2-1, with TRBD2 as a possible D gene (6 bases). The CDR3 length is 15 residues. CDR1 and CDR2 from the germline V gene are MDHEN and SYDVKM. V was cut by 4 bases and J by 2 bases, with 12 bases left in between. As DNA, the CDR3 is TGTGCCAGCAGTTCGGAGGGGCGCGCCTACAATGAGCAGTTCTTC. It encodes CASSSEGRAYNEQFF.

This clonotype showed up many times. The V and J genes are TRBV5-6 and TRBJ2-5, with a weak D call TRBD1 (6 bases). Between the trimmed V and J ends, which lost 0 bases and 3 bases, there was a span of 9 bases. This CDR3 region has 14 residues. Germline V CDR1 and CDR2: SGHDT, YYEEEE. The CDR3: CASSLGTGKETQYF. CDR3 bases: TGTGCCAGCAGCTTGGGCACAGGGAAAGAGACCCAGTACTTC.

This clonotype turned up a few times. The V call is TRBV10-3, the J call TRBJ1-5; no firm D call. Trimming left V 3 bases short and J 4 bases short, with 7 bases between. This CDR3 is built from 13 residues. CDR1 and CDR2 (germline): ENHRY, SYGVKD. CDR3 region: CAISEDINQPQHF. DNA of the CDR3: TGTGCCATCAGTGAAGACATTAATCAGCCCCAGCATTTT.

A word on this clonotype: One end of the junction fails to match germline, which may point to a read error. The rearrangement joins TRBV5-1 to TRBJ1-1; maybe TRBD1 (5 bases). The CDR3 has 14 amino acids. Germline V gene lookup returns CDR1 SGHRS and CDR2 YFSETQ. Written as DNA, the CDR3 is TGCGCCAGCAGACTGGACACCGTTAGGACTGAAGCTTTATTT. It translates to CASRLDTVRTEALF. Variable domain in full (rest from reference TRBV5-1 and TRBJ1-1): KAGVTQTPRYLIKTRGQQVTLSCSPISGHRSVSWYQQTPGQGLQFLFEYFSETQRNKGNFPGRFSGRQFSNSRSEMNVSTLELGDSALYLCASRLDTVRTEALFGQGTRLTVV.

The rearrangement links TRBV12-3 or TRBV12-4 to TRBJ1-5; D ambiguous. Trimming shortened V by 2 bases and J by 4 bases, and 9 bases separated the two germline ends. The CDR3 contains 14 residues. The CDR3 is CASSLMSRNQPQHF. For the CDR3, the DNA is TGTGCCAGCAGTTTAATGTCCAGAAATCAGCCCCAGCATTTT.

V gene TRBV21-1 combines with J gene TRBJ1-6; the table's D call of TRBD1 was not tested on the DNA. TRBV21-1 represents a pseudogene. CDR3 length: 15 amino acids. The DNA for the CDR3 is TGTGCCAGCAGCAAGGTTACAGGCCCATATTCACCCCTCCACTTT. This translates into CASSKVTGPYSPLHF.

This clonotype was seen ten or more times. V and J are TRBV28 and TRBJ1-2; 11 nucleotides align to TRBD1. This CDR3 is built from 14 residues. V shed 0 bases, J shed 8 bases, and the junction held 2 bases outside the gene matches. The germline gives CDR1 MDHEN, CDR2 SYDVKM. The chain's CDR3 is CASSLWGQGGGYTF. CDR3 DNA sequence: TGTGCCAGCAGTTTATGGGGACAGGGGGGGGGCTACACCTTC.

This clonotype was counted only a few times. The rearrangement uses TRBV7-9 and TRBJ2-1; 7 nucleotides match TRBD2. This CDR3 is 17 amino acids long. V gave up 1 base and J gave up 0 bases; unmatched junction bases: 6. From germline, CDR1 is SEHNR and CDR2 FQNEAQ (reference sequence). The CDR3 nucleotides are TGTGCCAGCAGCTTAGTCCGGGGACTAAGCTCCTACAATGAGCAGTTCTTC. Protein: CASSLVRGLSSYNEQFF.

V is TRBV10-3 and J is TRBJ1-1; D is undetermined. Deletions cut 10 bases from V and 0 bases from J, with 12 bases between. The CDR3 totals 13 residues. The germline CDR1 and CDR2 sequences are ENHRY and SYGVKD. The CDR3 DNA is TGTGCCACCGCGATCGGGCTGAACACTGAAGCTTTCTTT. The encoded protein is CATAIGLNTEAFF.

With regard to this clonotype: Germline and junction disagree at one end, which may indicate a read error. The rearrangement joins TRBV7-7 to TRBJ2-5; 9 bases are a match to TRBD2. The V gene's germline CDR1 is SSHAT and CDR2 FNYEAQ (reference sequence). This CDR3 spans 15 amino acids. CDR3 nucleotides: TGTGCTAGCAGCTTAGACGGTAGCGGGGGACCCGTCCAGTACTTC. This gives the protein CASSLDGSGGPVQYF.

This rearrangement joins TRBV20-1 to TRBJ1-5; the D gene is possibly TRBD1 (6 bases). The CDR3 sequence is 14 residues long. Trimming removed 3 bases from V and 5 bases from J, with 14 bases in between. Germline lookup yields CDR1 DFQATT and CDR2 SNEGSKA (reference sequence). As DNA, the CDR3 is TGCAGTGCTAGCCGCAGGGGAGTAGATCAGCCCCAGCATTTT. Amino acid sequence: CSASRRGVDQPQHF.

The chain uses TRBV9 and TRBJ1-1; 7 nucleotides align to TRBD1. This CDR3 region has 15 residues. Germline-derived CDR1 and CDR2 are SGDLS and YYNGEE. The J segment lost 4 bases and the V segment lost 6 bases, leaving 12 bases of the junction unmatched. The CDR3 protein is CASTRGGAGGTEAFF. For the CDR3, the DNA is TGTGCCAGCACCAGGGGGGGGGCTGGGGGCACTGAAGCTTTCTTT.

The J gene is TRBJ2-7, the V gene TRBV12-3 or TRBV12-4; the match to TRBD2 covers 8 bases. This CDR3 spans 15 amino acids. With V trimmed by 1 base and J by 5 bases, 7 bases remained unmatched. The CDR3 DNA reads TGTGCCAGCAGTTTAGGGGCAGGGACTAGGGACGAGCAGTACTTC. Protein: CASSLGAGTRDEQYF.

The chain recombines TRBV9 with TRBJ2-1, with 10 bases that match TRBD2. The V segment lost 0 bases and the J segment 7 bases; nucleotides outside the gene matches: 4. Per the germline V gene, CDR1 is SGDLS and CDR2 is YYNGEE. The CDR3 consists of 15 residues. Written as DNA, the CDR3 is TGTGCCAGCAGCGTAGCCAGCGGGAGGGGAAATGAGCAGTTCTTC. Protein sequence: CASSVASGRGNEQFF.

The chain employs TRBV27 and TRBJ1-2; D is uncertain. V was clipped by 8 bases and J by 7 bases, with 11 bases between them. This CDR3 has 11 amino acids. Germline CDR1 reads MNHEY; CDR2 reads SMNVEV (reference sequence). In nucleotides, the CDR3 is TGTGCCAGCTGGGGAGGGTTTGGCTACACCTTC. It is translated as CASWGGFGYTF.

This clonotype was seen a few times. The chain joins TRBV10-3 to TRBJ2-1; tentatively, D is TRBD2 (6 bases). Germline-derived CDR1 and CDR2 are ENHRY and SYGVKD. The germline V and J ends were trimmed by 1 base and 5 bases, with 12 bases remaining between them. This CDR3 is built from 15 residues. The CDR3: CAISEYYLANNEQFF. DNA of the CDR3: TGTGCCATCAGTGAGTATTACCTAGCGAACAATGAGCAGTTCTTC.